The 6 T cell receptor beta chains below come from one sample, sequenced in a study of blood T cell repertoires in COVID-19. Profiling relied on immunoSEQ multiplex PCR, and the TCRdb table lists in-frame clones only, not all of them. The table records around 250,000 clones, roughly 86% of them present only once. The sample comprised peripheral blood. These receptors were taken from a man aged 40-50 years with active or convalescent COVID-19.

V and J are TRBV7-2 and TRBJ2-2, with D perhaps matching TRBD1 (6 bases). The CDR3 is made up of 17 amino acids. The V gene's germline CDR1 is SGHTA and CDR2 FQGNSA. Trimming cost V 6 bases and J 4 bases, with 21 bases left between them. CDR3 protein: CASRDSKQLSVTGELFF. CDR3 sequence (DNA): TGTGCCAGCAGGGACAGTAAGCAACTCTCGGTCACCGGGGAGCTGTTTTTT.

The chain employs TRBV6-1 and TRBJ1-2; D remains ambiguous. V lost 0 bases to trimming and J lost 8 bases, with 13 bases between them. CDR1 is MNHNS and CDR2 is SASEGT in the germline V gene. The CDR3 has 14 residues. CDR3 region: CASSEARGMRGYTF. The CDR3 DNA reads as TGTGCCAGCAGTGAAGCGCGAGGAATGCGCGGCTACACCTTC.

The chain uses TRBV5-1 and TRBJ1-1; 10 nucleotides match TRBD1. V gave up 3 bases and J gave up 1 base; unmatched junction bases: 9. CDR3 size: 17 residues. Germline lookup yields CDR1 SGHRS and CDR2 YFSETQ. CDR3 residues: CASSSRDRGRENTEAFF. The CDR3 DNA sequence: TGCGCCAGCAGCTCCCGGGACAGGGGACGGGAGAACACTGAAGCTTTCTTT. The full variable domain, its missing parts supplied by reference TRBV5-1 and TRBJ1-1, is KAGVTQTPRYLIKTRGQQVTLSCSPISGHRSVSWYQQTPGQGLQFLFEYFSETQRNKGNFPGRFSGRQFSNSRSEMNVSTLELGDSALYLCASSSRDRGRENTEAFFGQGTRLTVV.

A single count supports this clone. This chain uses TRBV5-4 with TRBJ2-5; 8 bases fit TRBD1. The CDR3 totals 17 residues. Germline V CDR1 and CDR2: SGHNT, YYREEE (reference sequence). Trimming took 0 bases from V and 2 from J; bases not matched to a gene: 9. CDR3 sequence (DNA): TGTGCCAGCAGCTTGGGACAGGGGTATCCCCTTCAAGAGACCCAGTACTTC. Protein: CASSLGQGYPLQETQYF.

This chain connects TRBV5-1 to TRBJ1-6; 7 bases fit TRBD1. CDR1 is SGHRS and CDR2 is YFSETQ in the germline V gene. V lost 2 bases, J lost 6 bases, and 11 bases stayed unmatched. There are 17 residues in the CDR3. The CDR3, as DNA: TGCGCCAGCAGCTTAACTGGGAGACAGGGTGGTAATTCACCCCTCCACTTT. Translating gives CASSLTGRQGGNSPLHF.

The V call is TRBV9, the J call TRBJ1-1; a weak D match, TRBD1 (5 bases). This CDR3 comprises 15 residues. Germline V lookup: CDR1 SGDLS, CDR2 YYNGEE. Deletions cut 5 bases from V and 7 bases from J, with 21 bases between. The CDR3 DNA sequence: TGTGCCAGCAGTGATTTACAGGTTGGGGCAGGTGAAGCTTTCTTT. This gives the protein CASSDLQVGAGEAFF.